One TCR beta chain is described in this entry. It lacks a known antigen. The library was obtained by the immunoSEQ multiplex PCR assay. A mixture of 60 forward primers for TCR Vbeta segments and 13 reverse primers for TCR Jbeta segments was used in the multiplex PCR. The CDR3 region of rearranged TCR beta genes was amplified from genomic DNA with a multiplex PCR assay. The amplified TCR beta libraries were sequenced on the Illumina HiSeq System as 87-base-pair reads. From the authors' description of their analysis: A later analysis counted about 76 million unique TCR beta chains across the 640 or so repertoires, and 9 million to 14 million of these chains were shared by at least two donors. To remove PCR and sequencing errors, raw reads were error-corrected and collapsed into unique sequences using a nearest-neighbor algorithm that merged closely related sequences. CDR3 sequences were aligned to IMGT reference sequences to assign V, D and J gene segments. For a sequence to be retained, at least a six-nucleotide match to both a V gene segment and a J gene segment was required. Rearrangements were called productive when the CDR3 lacked stop codons and stayed in frame with V and J; all others were non-productive. Following IMGT convention, CDR3 was defined as the stretch from the second conserved V-encoded cysteine to the conserved J-encoded phenylalanine. Sequences without an unambiguous match to a single V gene segment were excluded from the earlier analysis of about 630 of the donors. An earlier analysis of some 500 of the donors classified V segments as functional when productive rearrangements were above 56.7% and as segregating when the standard deviation between donors was above 5%. A statistical classification framework was built for diagnosing cytomegalovirus status from the catalog of TCR beta chain sequences. In a later analysis, TCR nucleotide sequences were compared against IMGT/GENE-DB human TR gene sequences so that V and J genes could be assigned. Using the TCRdist pipeline, a later analysis assigned CDR3 sequences along with most-parsimonious VDJ recombination scenarios. In a later analysis, each TCR beta chain was defined by its CDR3 amino acid sequence together with its V-gene family, and reads without a unique V-gene family were excluded. A later analysis removed 450 to 600 highly shared, low-generation-probability nucleotide sequences to deal with suspected cross-contamination and a sequencing artifact. For each public chain, a later analysis derived a clonal expansion index from normalized ranks of inferred template counts within each repertoire. Generation probabilities in a later analysis came from a VDJ recombination model fitted to out-of-frame rearrangements, and those results were checked against IGoR. In a later analysis, hypergeometric tests were used to score TCR-TCR, TCR-HLA and TCR-CMV co-occurrence, with a repertoire-size bias correction applied to TCR pairs. In a later analysis, false discovery rates were estimated by permuting HLA or CMV assignments 20 times. In a later analysis, co-occurring TCRs were grouped using DBSCAN, with TCRdist sequence similarity added in when clustering inside HLA-allele-positive subsets. Co-occurrence clustering excluded repertoires with fewer than 30,000 or more than 120,000 public chains, plus five with anomalous nucleotide sharing. TCRdb took over this immuneACCESS table, retaining in-frame rearrangements with V and J assigned. Such tables are incomplete; in checked studies, under half of the missing clones stem from an unresolved V gene, and the remainder is unexplained. The DNA gave D and trimming, while V, J and clone size come from that table. The sample's own table lists just over 200,000 clones. The ten largest clonotypes hold 1.1% of the sample.

The cohort was made up of hundreds of healthy bone marrow donors. All cohort members were sampled while nominally healthy, although unrecorded immune exposures were likely present. The donor was CMV seropositive and was included in the group of 250 to 300 seropositive cohort members. Every donor gave a peripheral blood sample, and the peripheral blood mononuclear cells from that sample were used for TCR beta sequencing. Genomic DNA was extracted from the blood cell samples with the Qiagen DNeasy Blood Extraction Kit. The sample originates from a study of cytomegalovirus exposure and HLA in healthy donors (dated by TCRdb to about 2017). For the study in its entirety: According to an earlier analysis of 550 to 700 of the donors, about 170 million T cells yielded over 90 million unique TCR beta sequences and approximately 300 Gb of sequence data. Around 320 gigabases of sequencing data and tens of millions of unique TCR sequences were included in an early release covering several hundred HLA-typed donors. Among the roughly 400 genotyped donors, approximately 76% belonged to the genetic ancestry cluster associated with self-reported Caucasian donors. The aim of the study was to test whether cataloging public T cell receptors could identify signatures of past pathogen exposure. Using immunosequencing, the study profiled T cell repertoires from approximately 700 subjects and related those repertoires to cytomegalovirus serostatus. Along with the roughly 670-subject first cohort, a separate validation cohort of over a hundred different subjects was used. High-throughput TCR immunosequencing, statistical association of individual TCRs with disease status, and machine learning were combined to predict cytomegalovirus infection status. To study patterns of TCR occurrence, a later analysis re-analyzed previously published TCR beta repertoires from 666 donors and added high-resolution HLA genotyping. Rather than drawing on any new phenotypic data, the later analysis identified candidate immune exposures from TCR beta sequences and the way those sequences occurred across donors. To decide whether each TCR beta V gene segment behaved as functional or pseudogenic, an earlier analysis of 587 of the donors relied on high-throughput TCR beta sequencing. Alongside the repertoire data, information on donor age, sex, ethnicity and CMV serostatus was compiled. In a later genetic analysis, genome-wide SNP genotypes for about 55% of the roughly 670 donors were used, and that subset was treated as a discovery cohort. Every repertoire in the discovery cohort had been generated on one and the same sequencing platform. Both class I and class II loci were covered by HLA typing, at four-digit resolution. The number of donors typed differed by locus, with roughly 629-640 for A, B, C, DRB1 and DQB1, more than 500 for DQA1, 606 for DPA1, and 400 to 490 for DPB1. Roughly 5 DR-DQ haplotypes were handled as single units for association and clustering because linkage in the cohort was strong. Among over 350 genotyped donors of the cohort, an average of around 240,000 unique TCR beta nucleotide sequences were sequenced per donor, 15% to 20% of them non-productive.

Overall results and qualifications from the work: In an earlier analysis of about 600 of the donors, most TCR beta V segments appeared in productive rearrangements about 90% or about 30% of the time, broadly matching IMGT annotations. The authors suggested that the approach could potentially be extended to other disease states and immunological phenotypes. A group of highly shared sequence variants was considered likely to be a technical artifact of the sequencing pipeline. Roughly uniform sequencing depth across donors was assumed in presence/absence analyses, although this assumption may not hold. Specific HLA alleles were associated with 15,000 to 20,000 TCR beta sequences at a false discovery rate of 0.05 in a later analysis. For the cohort, immune exposure information was limited to CMV serostatus. A later analysis found that TCR association rates varied across HLA loci, with DRB1 alleles showing the most associated TCRs and HLA-C alleles the fewest. In vitro tests confirmed that a few of the cytomegalovirus-associated TCR beta chains recognize cytomegalovirus antigens. Some 16 rarely observed V segments, including chromosome 9 orphons, were excluded from the earlier analysis of approximately 500 of the donors because counts were too low. A total of fewer than 200 TCR beta chains were listed by the study as associated with cytomegalovirus. In a later analysis, HLA-associated TCR beta chains showed more clonal expansion and lower generation probabilities than non-associated chains that were equally common. In a later genetic analysis, a missense DCLRE1C variant was associated with V-gene and J-gene trimming of TCR beta chains, and the association was replicated in an independent cohort. Because HLA typing was missing for some donors at each locus, association tests included only the typed subset. Most TCR sequences were observed very rarely across donors, whereas some public TCRs were present in many individuals. A further reported finding was that TCR beta sequences accurately predicted the HLA-A and HLA-B alleles for most subjects in the first cohort. Strong co-occurrence of HLA alleles, especially DR and DQ, made assigning TCR associations to individual alleles difficult. In both the original and validation cohorts, the classifier was reported to diagnose cytomegalovirus status with high specificity and sensitivity. Correlated functional status among segregating V segments might reflect linkage disequilibrium, but an unknown experimental factor could not be ruled out. This cohort had only TCR beta chains sequenced, and the lack of alpha or paired-chain data limited which features could be detected. According to a later genetic analysis, donors in an Asian-associated ancestry cluster had fewer N-insertions in productive TCRs than the approximately 630-donor mean. Several of the top co-occurrence clusters appeared to be linked to parvovirus B19, influenza, CMV and Epstein-Barr virus, according to a later analysis. According to a later analysis, most CMV-associated TCR beta chains appeared to be HLA-restricted, and the HLA associations seemed to be driven largely by CMV exposure.

The sequence was collected from a girl aged 2-9 years in good health and CMV-seropositive. Sequencing was performed on PBMCs.

The CDR3 protein sequence reads: CASSVVDFTPYNEQFF. The nucleotide sequence reads as follows: TGTGCCAGCAGCGTAGTAGACTTTACCCCCTACAATGAGCAGTTCTTC. This chain is built from TRBV9 and TRBJ2-1; the D gene cannot be resolved reliably. CDR1 SGDLS and CDR2 YYNGEE are derived from the germline V gene. The CDR3 covers 16 residues, taking in both the cysteine and the phenylalanine. CDR3 DNA only is kept here, 48 bases in frame from base 1. V lost 0 bases and J lost 2 bases; the stretch between them is 12 bases long.